This T cell receptor (beta chain) was observed in a study of blood T cell repertoires in COVID-19. At the level of the study: Acute and convalescent COVID-19 specimens originated in the United States, Italy and Spain. Sources were T cells, B-cell-depleted T cells, or PBMCs; the material itself was cDNA or gDNA.

Germline CDR1 is GTSNPN and CDR2 is SVGIG (reference sequence). Between the trimmed V and J ends, which lost 7 bases and 0 bases, there was a span of 14 bases. This CDR3 has 14 amino acids. The authors' processing: Nucleated cell number was recorded as an estimate derived from reference gene primer amplification. Libraries were prepared by immunoSEQ multiplex PCR; TCRdb keeps only in-frame clonotypes and omits some of them. The V and J calls and the clone size are those of that table, but D and trimming were determined from the DNA. The sample consists of about half a million clones, 70% to 90% of them appearing once.

The chain employs TRBV30 and TRBJ2-3; D gene ambiguous. The specimen sequenced was peripheral blood. The sequence was collected from a human donor in a cohort sampled during active COVID-19. The CDR3 DNA is TGTGCCTACCACCGGGTCCTTAGCACAGATACGCAGTATTTT. Its protein is CAYHRVLSTDTQYF.